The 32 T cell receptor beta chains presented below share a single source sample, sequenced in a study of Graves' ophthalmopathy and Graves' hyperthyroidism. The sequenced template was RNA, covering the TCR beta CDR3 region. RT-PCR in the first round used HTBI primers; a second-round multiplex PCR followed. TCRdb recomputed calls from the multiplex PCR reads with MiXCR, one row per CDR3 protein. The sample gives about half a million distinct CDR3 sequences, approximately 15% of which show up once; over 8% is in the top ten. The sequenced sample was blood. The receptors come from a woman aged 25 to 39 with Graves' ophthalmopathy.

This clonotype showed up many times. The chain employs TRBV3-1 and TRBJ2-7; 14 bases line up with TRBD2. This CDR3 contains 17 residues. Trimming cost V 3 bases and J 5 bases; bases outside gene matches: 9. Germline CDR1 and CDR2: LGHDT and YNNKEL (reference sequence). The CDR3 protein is CASSHGYRGLAGDEQYF. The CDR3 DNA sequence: TGTGCCAGCAGCCACGGATACAGGGGACTAGCGGGAGACGAGCAGTACTTC.

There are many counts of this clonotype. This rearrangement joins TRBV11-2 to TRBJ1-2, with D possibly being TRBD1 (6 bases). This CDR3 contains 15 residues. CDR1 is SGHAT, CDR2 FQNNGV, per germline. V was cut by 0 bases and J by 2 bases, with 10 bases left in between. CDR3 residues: CASSLDWGANYGYTF. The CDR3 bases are TGTGCCAGCAGCTTAGATTGGGGGGCGAACTATGGCTACACCTTC.

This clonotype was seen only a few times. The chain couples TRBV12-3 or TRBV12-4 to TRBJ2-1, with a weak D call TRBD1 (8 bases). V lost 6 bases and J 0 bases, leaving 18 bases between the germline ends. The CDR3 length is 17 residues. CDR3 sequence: CASSYTGGGSSYNEQFF. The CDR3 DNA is TGTGCCAGCAGCTATACAGGGGGGGGAAGCTCCTACAATGAGCAGTTCTTC.

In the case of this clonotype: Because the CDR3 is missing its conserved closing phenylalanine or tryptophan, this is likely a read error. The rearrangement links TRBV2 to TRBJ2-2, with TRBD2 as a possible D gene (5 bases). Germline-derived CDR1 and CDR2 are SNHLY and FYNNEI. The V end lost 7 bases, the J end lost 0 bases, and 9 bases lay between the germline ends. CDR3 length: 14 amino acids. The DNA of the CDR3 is TGTGCCAGCAAAGCGGATACGAACACCGGGGAGCTGTTTTAT. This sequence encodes CASKADTNTGELFY.

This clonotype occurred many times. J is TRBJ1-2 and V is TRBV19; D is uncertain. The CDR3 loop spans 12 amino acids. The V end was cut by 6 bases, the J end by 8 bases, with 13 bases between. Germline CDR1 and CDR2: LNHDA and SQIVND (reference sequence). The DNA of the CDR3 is TGTGCCAGTAGCTCGCATGAGAGGGGCTACACCTTC. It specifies CASSSHERGYTF. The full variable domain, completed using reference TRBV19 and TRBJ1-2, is DGGITQSPKYLFRKEGQNVTLSCEQNLNHDAMYWYRQDPGQGLRLIYYSQIVNDFQKGDIAEGYSVSREKKESFPLTVTSAQKNPTAFYLCASSSHERGYTFGSGTRLTVV.

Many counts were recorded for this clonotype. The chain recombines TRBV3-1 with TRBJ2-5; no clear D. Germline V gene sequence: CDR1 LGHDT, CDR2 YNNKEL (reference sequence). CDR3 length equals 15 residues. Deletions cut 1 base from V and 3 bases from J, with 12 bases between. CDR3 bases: TGTGCCAGCAGCCAAGGGGTGCGATTGAAAGAGACCCAGTACTTC. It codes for CASSQGVRLKETQYF.

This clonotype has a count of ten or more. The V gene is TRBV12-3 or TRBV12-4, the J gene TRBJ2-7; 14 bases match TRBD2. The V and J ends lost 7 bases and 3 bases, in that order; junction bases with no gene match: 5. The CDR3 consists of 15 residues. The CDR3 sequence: CASTLGTSGSYEQYF. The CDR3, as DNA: TGTGCCAGCACCCTGGGGACTAGCGGGAGCTACGAGCAGTACTTC.

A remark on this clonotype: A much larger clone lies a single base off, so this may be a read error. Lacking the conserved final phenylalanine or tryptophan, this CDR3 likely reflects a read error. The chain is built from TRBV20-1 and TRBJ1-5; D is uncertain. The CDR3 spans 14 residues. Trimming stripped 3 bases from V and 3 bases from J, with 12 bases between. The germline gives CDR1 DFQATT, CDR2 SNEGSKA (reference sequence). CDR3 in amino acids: CSASPRRYNQPQHL. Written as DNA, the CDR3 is TGCAGTGCTAGTCCAAGACGGTACAATCAGCCCCAGCATTTG.

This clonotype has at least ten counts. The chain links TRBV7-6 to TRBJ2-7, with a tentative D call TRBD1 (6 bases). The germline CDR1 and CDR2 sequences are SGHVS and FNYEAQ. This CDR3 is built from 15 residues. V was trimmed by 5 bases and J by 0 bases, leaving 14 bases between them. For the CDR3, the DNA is TGTGCCAGCAGCCTAGACCGGGACAACTCCTACGAGCAGTACTTC. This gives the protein CASSLDRDNSYEQYF.

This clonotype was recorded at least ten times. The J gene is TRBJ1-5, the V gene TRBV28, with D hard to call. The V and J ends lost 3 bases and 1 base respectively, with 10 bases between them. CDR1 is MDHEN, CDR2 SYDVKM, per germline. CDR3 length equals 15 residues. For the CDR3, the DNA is TGTGCCAGCAGTTTTGGGAGACGGAGCAATCAGCCCCAGCATTTT. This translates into CASSFGRRSNQPQHF.

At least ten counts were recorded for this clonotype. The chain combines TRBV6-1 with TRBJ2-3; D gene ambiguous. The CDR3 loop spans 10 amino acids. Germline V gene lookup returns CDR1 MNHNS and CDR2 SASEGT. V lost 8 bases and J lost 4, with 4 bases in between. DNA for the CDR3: TGTGCCAGCGGCGCAGATACGCAGTATTTT. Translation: CASGADTQYF.

The CDR3 region has the DNA TGTGCCAGCAGCCCTCTCTGGGGGATCGGCGGCAACACCGGGGAGCTGTTTTTT. This translates into CASSPLWGIGGNTGELFF. The chain carries TRBV13 and TRBJ2-2, with D perhaps assigned TRBD1 or TRBD2 (5 bases each). V dropped 5 bases and J dropped 2 bases, with 21 bases sitting between them. The CDR3 covers 18 residues. CDR1 is PRHDT, CDR2 FYEKMQ, per germline (reference sequence).

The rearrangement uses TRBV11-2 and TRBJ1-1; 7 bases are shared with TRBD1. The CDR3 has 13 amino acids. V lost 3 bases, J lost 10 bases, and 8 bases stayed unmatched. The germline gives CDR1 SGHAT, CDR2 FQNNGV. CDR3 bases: TGTGCCAGCAGCTTTCCGACAGGGACGCGAGCTTTCTTT. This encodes CASSFPTGTRAFF.

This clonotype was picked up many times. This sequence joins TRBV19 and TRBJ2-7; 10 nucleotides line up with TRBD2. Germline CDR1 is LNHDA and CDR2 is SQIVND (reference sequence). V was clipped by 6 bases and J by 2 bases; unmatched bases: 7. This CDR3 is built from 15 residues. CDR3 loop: CASRSSGREAYEQYF. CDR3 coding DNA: TGTGCCAGTAGATCCAGCGGGAGGGAAGCCTACGAGCAGTACTTC.

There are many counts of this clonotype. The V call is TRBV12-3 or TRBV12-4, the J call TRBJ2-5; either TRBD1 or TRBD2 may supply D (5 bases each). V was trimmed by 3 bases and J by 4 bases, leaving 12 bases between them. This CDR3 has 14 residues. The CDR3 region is CASSFEGMGETQYF. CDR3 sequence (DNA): TGTGCCAGCAGTTTCGAGGGGATGGGAGAGACCCAGTACTTC.

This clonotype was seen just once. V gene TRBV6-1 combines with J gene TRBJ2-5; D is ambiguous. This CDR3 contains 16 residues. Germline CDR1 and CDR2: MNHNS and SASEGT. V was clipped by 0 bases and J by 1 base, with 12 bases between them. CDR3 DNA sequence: TGTGCCAGCAGTGAAGCCTTTTGGGCCCTCCAAGAGACCCAGTACTTC. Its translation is CASSEAFWALQETQYF.

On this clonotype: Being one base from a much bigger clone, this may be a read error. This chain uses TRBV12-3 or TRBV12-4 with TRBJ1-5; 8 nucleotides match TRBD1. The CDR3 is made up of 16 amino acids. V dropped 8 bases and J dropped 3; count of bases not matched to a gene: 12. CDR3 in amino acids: CASCPDGQGPNQPQHF. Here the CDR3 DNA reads TGTGCCAGCTGTCCGGACGGACAGGGACCCAATCAGCCCCAGCATTTT.

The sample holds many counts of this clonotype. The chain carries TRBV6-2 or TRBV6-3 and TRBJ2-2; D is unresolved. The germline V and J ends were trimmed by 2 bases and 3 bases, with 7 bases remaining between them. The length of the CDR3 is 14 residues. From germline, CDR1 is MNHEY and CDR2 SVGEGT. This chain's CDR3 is CASSYTEDTGELFF. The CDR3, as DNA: TGTGCCAGCAGTTACACCGAGGACACCGGGGAGCTGTTTTTT.

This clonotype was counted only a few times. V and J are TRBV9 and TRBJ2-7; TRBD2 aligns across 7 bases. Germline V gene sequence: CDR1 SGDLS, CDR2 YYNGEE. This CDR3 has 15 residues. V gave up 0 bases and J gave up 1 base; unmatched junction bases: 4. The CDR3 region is CASSVASGASYEQYF. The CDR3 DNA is TGTGCCAGCAGCGTAGCAAGCGGGGCTTCCTACGAGCAGTACTTC.

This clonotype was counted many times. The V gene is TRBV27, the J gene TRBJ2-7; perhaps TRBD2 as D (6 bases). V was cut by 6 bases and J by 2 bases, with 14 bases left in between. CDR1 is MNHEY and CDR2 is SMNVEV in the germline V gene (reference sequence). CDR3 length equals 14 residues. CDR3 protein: CASSLMGGTYEQYF. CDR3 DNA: TGTGCCAGCAGCTTGATGGGCGGGACCTACGAGCAGTACTTC.

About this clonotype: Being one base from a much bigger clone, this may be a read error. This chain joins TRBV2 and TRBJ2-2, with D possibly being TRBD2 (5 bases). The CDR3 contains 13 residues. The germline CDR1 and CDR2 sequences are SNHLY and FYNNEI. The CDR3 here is CASRVSRTGEQFF. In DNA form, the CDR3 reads TGTGCCAGCAGAGTATCACGGACCGGGGAGCAGTTTTTT. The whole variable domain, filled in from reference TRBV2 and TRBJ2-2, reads EPEVTQTPSHQVTQMGQEVILRCVPISNHLYFYWYRQILGQKVEFLVSFYNNEISEKSEIFDDQFSVERPDGSNFTLKIRSTKLEDSAMYFCASRVSRTGEQFFGEGSRLTVL.

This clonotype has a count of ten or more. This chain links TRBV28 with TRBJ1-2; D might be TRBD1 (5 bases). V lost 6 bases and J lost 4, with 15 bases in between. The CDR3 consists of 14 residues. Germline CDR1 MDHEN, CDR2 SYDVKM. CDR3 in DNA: TGTGCCAGCAGCTTGAACAAGGGGATCTATGGCTACACCTTC. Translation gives CASSLNKGIYGYTF.

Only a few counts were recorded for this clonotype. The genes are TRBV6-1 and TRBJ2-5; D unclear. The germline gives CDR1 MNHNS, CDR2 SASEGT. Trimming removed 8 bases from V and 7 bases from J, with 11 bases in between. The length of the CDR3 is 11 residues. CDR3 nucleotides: TGTGCCAGCTCGGTTGGGTGGACCCAGTACTTC. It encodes CASSVGWTQYF.

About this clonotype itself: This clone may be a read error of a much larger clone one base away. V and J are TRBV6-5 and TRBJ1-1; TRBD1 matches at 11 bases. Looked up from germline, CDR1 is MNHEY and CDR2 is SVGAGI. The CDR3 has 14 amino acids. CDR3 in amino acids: CASSYGQGATEACF. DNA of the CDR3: TGTGCCAGCAGTTATGGACAGGGGGCCACTGAAGCTTGCTTT.

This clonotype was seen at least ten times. The CDR3 is CASSPQGDNQPQHF. The DNA for the CDR3 is TGTGCCAGCTCACCACAGGGGGATAATCAGCCCCAGCATTTT. The J gene is TRBJ1-5, the V gene TRBV18; tentative D call: TRBD1 (6 bases). Germline V gives CDR1 KGHSH, CDR2 LQKENI. The CDR3 totals 14 residues. The V gene lost 1 base and the J gene lost 4 bases, with 8 bases spanning the gap.

Written as DNA, the CDR3 is TGTGCCAGCAGTGAGGGGGCGGAGGACGAGCAGTACTTC. Residues: CASSEGAEDEQYF. The chain couples TRBV6-1 to TRBJ2-7, with a possible D match to TRBD1 (6 bases). Germline lookup yields CDR1 MNHNS and CDR2 SASEGT. Trimming pared 3 bases from V and 5 bases from J, leaving 11 bases between. This CDR3 contains 13 residues.

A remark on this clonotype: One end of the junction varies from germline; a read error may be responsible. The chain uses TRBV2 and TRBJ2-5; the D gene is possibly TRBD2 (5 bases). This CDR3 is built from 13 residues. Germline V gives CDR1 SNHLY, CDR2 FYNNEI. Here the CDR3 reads CVSSLELEETRYF. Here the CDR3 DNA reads TGTGTCAGCAGTTTAGAACTAGAAGAGACCCGGTACTTC.

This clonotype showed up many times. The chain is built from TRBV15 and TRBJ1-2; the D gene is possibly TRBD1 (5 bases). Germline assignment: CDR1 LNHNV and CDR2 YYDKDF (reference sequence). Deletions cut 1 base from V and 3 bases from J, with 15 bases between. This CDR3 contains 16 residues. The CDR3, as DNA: TGTGCCACCAGCAGAGCCACACCCGGGGGACACTATGGCTACACCTTC. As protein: CATSRATPGGHYGYTF.

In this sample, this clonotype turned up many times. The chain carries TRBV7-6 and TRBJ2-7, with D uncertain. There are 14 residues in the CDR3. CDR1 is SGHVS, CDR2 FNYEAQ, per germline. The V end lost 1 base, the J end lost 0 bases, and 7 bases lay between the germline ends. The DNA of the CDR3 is TGTGCCAGCAGCTTAGATAGACGCTCCTACGAGCAGTACTTC. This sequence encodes CASSLDRRSYEQYF.

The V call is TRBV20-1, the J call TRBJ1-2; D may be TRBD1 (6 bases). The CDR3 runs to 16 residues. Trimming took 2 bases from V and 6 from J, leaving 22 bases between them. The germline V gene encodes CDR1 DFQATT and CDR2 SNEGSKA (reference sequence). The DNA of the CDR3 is TGCAGTGCTAGATCGGGGGGGGACATCCCATATAATGGCTACACCTTC. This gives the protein CSARSGGDIPYNGYTF.

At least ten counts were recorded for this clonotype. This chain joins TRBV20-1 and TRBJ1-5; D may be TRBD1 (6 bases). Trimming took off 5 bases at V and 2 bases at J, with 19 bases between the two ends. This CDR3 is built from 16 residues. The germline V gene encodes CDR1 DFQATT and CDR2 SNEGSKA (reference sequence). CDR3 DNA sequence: TGCAGTGCTGCCCAGGGGACGTCCATAGGCAATCAGCCCCAGCATTTT. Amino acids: CSAAQGTSIGNQPQHF.

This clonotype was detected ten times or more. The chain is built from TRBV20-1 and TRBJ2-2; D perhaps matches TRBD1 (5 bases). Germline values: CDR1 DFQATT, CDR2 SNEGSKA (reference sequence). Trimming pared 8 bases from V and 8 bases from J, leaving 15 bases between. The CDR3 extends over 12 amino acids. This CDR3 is CSTSGYSGELFF. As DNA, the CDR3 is TGCAGTACCTCAGGGTATTCTGGGGAGCTGTTTTTT.